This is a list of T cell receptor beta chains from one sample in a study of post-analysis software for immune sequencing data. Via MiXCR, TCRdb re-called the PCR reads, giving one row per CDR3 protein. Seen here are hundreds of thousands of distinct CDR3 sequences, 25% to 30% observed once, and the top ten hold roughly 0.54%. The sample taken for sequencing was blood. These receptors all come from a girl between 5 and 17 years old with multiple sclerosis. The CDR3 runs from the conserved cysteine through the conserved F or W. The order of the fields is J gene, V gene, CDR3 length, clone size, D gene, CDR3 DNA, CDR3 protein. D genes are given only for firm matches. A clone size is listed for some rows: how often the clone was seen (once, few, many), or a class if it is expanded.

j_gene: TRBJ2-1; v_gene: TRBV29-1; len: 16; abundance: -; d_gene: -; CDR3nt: TGCAGCGTTGGGGGCAGGGTACGAAGTCCCTACAAGGAGCAGTTCTTC; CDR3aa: CSVGGRVRSPYKEQFF
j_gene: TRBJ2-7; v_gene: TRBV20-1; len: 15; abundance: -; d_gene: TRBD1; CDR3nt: TGCAGTGCTAGGCCCGACAGGGGGGAGACCTACGAGCAGTACTTC; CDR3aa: CSARPDRGETYEQYF
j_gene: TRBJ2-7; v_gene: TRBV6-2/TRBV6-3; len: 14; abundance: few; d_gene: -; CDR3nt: TGTGCCAGCAGTTACTCGAGGGGAGGACACGAGCAGTACTTC; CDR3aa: CASSYSRGGHEQYF
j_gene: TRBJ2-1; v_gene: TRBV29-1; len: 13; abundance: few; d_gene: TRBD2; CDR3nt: TGCAGCGTAGACGTTAGCGGGACGGTTGAGCAGTTCTTC; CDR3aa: CSVDVSGTVEQFF
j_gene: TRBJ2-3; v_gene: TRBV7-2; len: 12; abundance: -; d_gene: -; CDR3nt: TGTGCCAGCAGCCGGGGGAAGGATACGCAGTATTTT; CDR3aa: CASSRGKDTQYF
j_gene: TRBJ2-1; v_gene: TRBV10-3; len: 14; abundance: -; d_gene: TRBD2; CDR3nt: TGTGCCATCAGGGCCGGGACTAGCGCGTTCTCACTGTTCTTC; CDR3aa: CAIRAGTSAFSLFF
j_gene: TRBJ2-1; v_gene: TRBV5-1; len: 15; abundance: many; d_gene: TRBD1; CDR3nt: TGCGCCAGCAGCTTGGTAGGGACAGGGGGCGTTGAGCAGTTCTTC; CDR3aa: CASSLVGTGGVEQFF
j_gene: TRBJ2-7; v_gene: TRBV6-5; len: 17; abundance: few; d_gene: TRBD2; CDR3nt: TGTGCCAGCAGTTACTCGAAACGAGCTAGCGGGGACTACGAGCAGTACTTC; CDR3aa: CASSYSKRASGDYEQYF
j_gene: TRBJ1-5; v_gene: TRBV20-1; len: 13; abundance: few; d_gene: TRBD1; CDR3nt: TGCAGTGCCCCGGGACAGGGAGACCAGCCCCAGCATTTT; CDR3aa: CSAPGQGDQPQHF
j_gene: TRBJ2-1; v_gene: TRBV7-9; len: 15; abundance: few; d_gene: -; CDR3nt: TGTGCCAGCAGCCCGGGCCGGATGACCTACAATGAGCAGTTCTTC; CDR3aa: CASSPGRMTYNEQFF
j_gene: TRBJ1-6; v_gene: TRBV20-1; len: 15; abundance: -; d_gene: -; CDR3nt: TGCAGTGCCCCGCGGACAGCCGGCGGTAATTCACCCCTCCACTTT; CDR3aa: CSAPRTAGGNSPLHF
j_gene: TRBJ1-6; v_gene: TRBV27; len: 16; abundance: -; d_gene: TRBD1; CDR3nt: TGTGCCAGCAGTTTTTTACCGAACAGGGGCCAATCACCCCTCCACTTT; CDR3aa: CASSFLPNRGQSPLHF
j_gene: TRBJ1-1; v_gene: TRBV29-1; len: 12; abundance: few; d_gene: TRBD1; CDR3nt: TGCAGCCCTAAACAGGGGAGCACTGAAGCTTTCTTT; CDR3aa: CSPKQGSTEAFF
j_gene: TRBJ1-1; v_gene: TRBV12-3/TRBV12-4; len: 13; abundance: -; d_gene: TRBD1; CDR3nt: TGTGCCAGCAGTTTAGGGGACAGTGCCGGAGCTTTCTTT; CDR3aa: CASSLGDSAGAFF
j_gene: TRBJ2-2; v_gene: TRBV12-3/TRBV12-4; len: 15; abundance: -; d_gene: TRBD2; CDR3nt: TGTGCCAGCAGGTCTAGCGGGAGAAACACCGGGGAGCTGTTTTTT; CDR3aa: CASRSSGRNTGELFF
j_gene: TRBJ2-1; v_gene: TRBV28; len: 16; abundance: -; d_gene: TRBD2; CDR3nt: TGCGCCAGCAGTTTCACTGCGACGGGTCCGGGGGGGCGGCAGTTCTTC; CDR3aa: CASSFTATGPGGRQFF
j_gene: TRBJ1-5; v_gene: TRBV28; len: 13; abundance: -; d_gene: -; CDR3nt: TGTGCCAGCAGCGGATGGAGCAATCAGCCCCAGCATTTT; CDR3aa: CASSGWSNQPQHF
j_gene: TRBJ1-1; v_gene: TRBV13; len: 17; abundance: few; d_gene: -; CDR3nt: TGTGCCAGCAGCTTAGCATCAGGGACATGGGGTCCCACTGAAGCTTTCTTT; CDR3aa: CASSLASGTWGPTEAFF
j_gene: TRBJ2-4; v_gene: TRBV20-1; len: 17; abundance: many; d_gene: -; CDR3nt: TGCAGTGCTAGAGATCGGGTGGGGGGCGAAACCAAAAACATTCAGTACTTC; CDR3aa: CSARDRVGGETKNIQYF
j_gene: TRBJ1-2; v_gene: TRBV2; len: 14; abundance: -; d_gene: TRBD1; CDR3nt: TGTGCCAGCAGACGACAGGGATTAGGGGATGGCTGCACCTTC; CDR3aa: CASRRQGLGDGCTF
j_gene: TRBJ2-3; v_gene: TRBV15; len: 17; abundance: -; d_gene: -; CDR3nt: TGTGCCACCAGCCCCTGGGGGGCGGGAGCTAACACAGATACGCAGTATTTT; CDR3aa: CATSPWGAGANTDTQYF
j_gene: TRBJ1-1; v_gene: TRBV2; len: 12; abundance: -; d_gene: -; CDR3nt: TGTGCTCTAAGAGAAGGCGGTCCTGAAGCTTTCTTT; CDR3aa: CALREGGPEAFF
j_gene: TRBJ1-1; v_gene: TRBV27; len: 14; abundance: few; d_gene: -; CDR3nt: TGTGCCAGCATCTCCTTCCAGAAGAACACTGAAGCTTTCTTT; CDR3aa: CASISFQKNTEAFF
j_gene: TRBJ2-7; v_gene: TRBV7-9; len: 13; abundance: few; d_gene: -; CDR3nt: TGTGCCAGCAGCTTGCCCTTGGCCTACGAGCAGTACTTC; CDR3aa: CASSLPLAYEQYF
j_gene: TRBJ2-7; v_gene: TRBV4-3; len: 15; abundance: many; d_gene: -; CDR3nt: TGCGCCAGCAGCCAAGAGAGGGTGAGAACCTACGAGCAGTACTTC; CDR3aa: CASSQERVRTYEQYF
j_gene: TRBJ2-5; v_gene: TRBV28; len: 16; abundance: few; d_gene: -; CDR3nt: TGTGCCAGCAGTTTCCCGACAGAGGGATTTGGGAATGAGCAGTACTTC; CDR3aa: CASSFPTEGFGNEQYF
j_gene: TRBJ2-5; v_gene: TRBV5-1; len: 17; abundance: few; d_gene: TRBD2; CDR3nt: TGCGCCAGCAGCTTCCGACTAGCGTCACGGTTAGAAGAGACCCAGTACTTC; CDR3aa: CASSFRLASRLEETQYF
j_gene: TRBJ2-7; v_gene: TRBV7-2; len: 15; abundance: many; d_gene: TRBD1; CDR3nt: TGTGCCAGCAGCTTAGGAGGGGACAGTTATTACGAGCAGTACTTC; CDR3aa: CASSLGGDSYYEQYF
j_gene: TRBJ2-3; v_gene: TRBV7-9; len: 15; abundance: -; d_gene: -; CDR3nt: TGTGCCAGCAGCCAGGGGCTCTCTAGCACAGATACGCAGTATTTT; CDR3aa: CASSQGLSSTDTQYF
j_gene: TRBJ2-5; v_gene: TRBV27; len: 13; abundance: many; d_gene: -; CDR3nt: TGTGCCAGCAGTATCACTAGGTTGGAGACCCAGTACTTC; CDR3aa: CASSITRLETQYF
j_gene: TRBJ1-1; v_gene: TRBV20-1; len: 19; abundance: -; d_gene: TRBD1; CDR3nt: TGCAGTGCTAGGCGATTCCGAAACCGGGACAGGGGGATGAACACTGAAGCTTTCTTT; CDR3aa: CSARRFRNRDRGMNTEAFF
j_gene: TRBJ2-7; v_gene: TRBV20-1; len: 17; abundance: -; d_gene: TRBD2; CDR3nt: TGCAGTGCGCAAACCGGGACTAGCGGAATGAATACCTACGAGCAGTACTTC; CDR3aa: CSAQTGTSGMNTYEQYF
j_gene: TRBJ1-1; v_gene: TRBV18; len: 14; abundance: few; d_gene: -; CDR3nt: TGTGCCAGCTCACCAGGGTCCGGGGCGACTGAAGCTTTCTTT; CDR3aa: CASSPGSGATEAFF
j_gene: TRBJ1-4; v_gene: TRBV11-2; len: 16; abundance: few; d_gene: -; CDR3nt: TGTGCCAGCAGCCCCCCCTGGGCCTCCCTCCCTGAAAAACTGTTTTTT; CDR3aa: CASSPPWASLPEKLFF
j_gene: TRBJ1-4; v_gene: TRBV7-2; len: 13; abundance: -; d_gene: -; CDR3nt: TGTGCCAGCAGCTTAGCGTCAGGTGAAAAACTGTTTTTT; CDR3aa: CASSLASGEKLFF
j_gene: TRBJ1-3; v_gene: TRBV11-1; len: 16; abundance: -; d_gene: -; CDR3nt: TGTGCCAGCAGCACTGCTGTCCGTCAGACCGGAAACACCATATATTTT; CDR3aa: CASSTAVRQTGNTIYF
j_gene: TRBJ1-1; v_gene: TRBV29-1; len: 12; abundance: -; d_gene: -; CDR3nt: TGCAGCGTCCCCGGCCGGGGTGGGAAAGCTTTCTTT; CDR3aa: CSVPGRGGKAFF
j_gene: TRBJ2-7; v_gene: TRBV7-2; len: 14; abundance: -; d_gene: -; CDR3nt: TGTGCCAGCAGCTTAGACATAAGCTCCTACGAGCAGTACTTC; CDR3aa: CASSLDISSYEQYF
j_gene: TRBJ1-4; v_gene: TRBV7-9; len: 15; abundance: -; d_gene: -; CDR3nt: TGTGCCAGCAGCTTAGATTTTTGGGGAGAGGAAAAACTGTTTTTT; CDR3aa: CASSLDFWGEEKLFF
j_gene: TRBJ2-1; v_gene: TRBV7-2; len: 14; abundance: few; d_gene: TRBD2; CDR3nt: TGTGCCAGCAGTCGACTAGCGGGGGTTGCTGAGCAGTTCTTC; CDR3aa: CASSRLAGVAEQFF
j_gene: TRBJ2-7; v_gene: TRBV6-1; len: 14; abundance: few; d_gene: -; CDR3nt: TGTGCCAGCAGTGAAAGGGCTAAGGGAAACGAGCAGTACTTC; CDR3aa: CASSERAKGNEQYF
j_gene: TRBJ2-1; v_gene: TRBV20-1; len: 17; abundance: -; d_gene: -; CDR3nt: TGCAGTGCTAGAGATGCCGGACCCGCGGGATTGCACAATGAGCAGTTCTTC; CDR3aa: CSARDAGPAGLHNEQFF